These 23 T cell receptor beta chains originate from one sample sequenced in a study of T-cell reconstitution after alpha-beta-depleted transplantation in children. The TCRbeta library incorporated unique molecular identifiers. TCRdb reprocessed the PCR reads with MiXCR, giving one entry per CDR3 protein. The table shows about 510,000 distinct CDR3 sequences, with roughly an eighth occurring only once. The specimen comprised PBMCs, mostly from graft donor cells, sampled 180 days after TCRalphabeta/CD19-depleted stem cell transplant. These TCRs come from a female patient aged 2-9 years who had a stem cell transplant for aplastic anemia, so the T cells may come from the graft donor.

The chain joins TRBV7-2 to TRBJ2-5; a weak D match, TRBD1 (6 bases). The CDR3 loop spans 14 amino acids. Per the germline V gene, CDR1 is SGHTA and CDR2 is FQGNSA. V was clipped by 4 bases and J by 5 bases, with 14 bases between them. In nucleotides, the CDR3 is TGTGCCAGCAGCTCCCAGAGGGGGTGGGAGACCCAGTACTTC. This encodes CASSSQRGWETQYF.

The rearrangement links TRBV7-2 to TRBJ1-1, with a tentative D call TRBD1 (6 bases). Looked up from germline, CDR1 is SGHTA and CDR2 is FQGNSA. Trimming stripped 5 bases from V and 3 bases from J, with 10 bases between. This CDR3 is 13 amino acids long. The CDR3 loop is CASSGQGYTEAFF. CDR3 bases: TGTGCCAGCAGCGGGCAGGGGTACACTGAAGCTTTCTTT.

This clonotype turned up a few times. The DNA of the CDR3 is TGTGCCAGCAGCTTCTGGACGCCCGCTGAAGAGACCCAGTACTTC. Protein sequence: CASSFWTPAEETQYF. J is TRBJ2-5 and V is TRBV7-2; no definite D call. The ends were cut back, 3 bases at V and 3 bases at J, with 14 bases in the middle. The CDR3 runs 15 residues. Germline lookup yields CDR1 SGHTA and CDR2 FQGNSA.

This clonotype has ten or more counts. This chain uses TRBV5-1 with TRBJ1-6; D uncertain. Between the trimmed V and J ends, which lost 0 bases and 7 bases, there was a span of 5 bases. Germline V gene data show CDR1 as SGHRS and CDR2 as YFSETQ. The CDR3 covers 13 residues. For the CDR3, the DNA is TGCGCCAGCAGCTTGGCACCGAATTCACCCCTCCACTTT. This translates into CASSLAPNSPLHF.

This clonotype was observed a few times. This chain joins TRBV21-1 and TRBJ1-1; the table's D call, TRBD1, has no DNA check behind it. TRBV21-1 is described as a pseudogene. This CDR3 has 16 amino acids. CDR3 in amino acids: CASSKGLGRGETEAFF. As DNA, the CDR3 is TGTGCCAGCAGCAAAGGGCTGGGCAGGGGTGAGACTGAAGCTTTCTTT.

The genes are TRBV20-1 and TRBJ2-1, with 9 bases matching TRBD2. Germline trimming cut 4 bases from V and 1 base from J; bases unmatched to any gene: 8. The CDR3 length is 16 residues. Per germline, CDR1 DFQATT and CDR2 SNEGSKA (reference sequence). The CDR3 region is CSATPGLAVSYNEQFF. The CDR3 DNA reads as TGCAGTGCTACCCCGGGACTAGCAGTTTCCTACAATGAGCAGTTCTTC.

CDR3 sequence: CASSFRLAGGQETQYF. CDR3 nucleotides: TGTGCCAGCAGCTTCAGACTAGCGGGAGGCCAAGAGACCCAGTACTTC. The chain has TRBV7-2 and TRBJ2-5; 13 bases line up with TRBD2. The CDR3 extends over 16 amino acids. CDR1 is SGHTA and CDR2 is FQGNSA in the germline V gene. The V segment lost 3 bases and the J segment 1 base; nucleotides outside the gene matches: 2. The full variable domain, with the rest looked up from reference TRBV7-2 and TRBJ2-5, is GAGVSQSPSNKVTEKGKDVELRCDPISGHTALYWYRQSLGQGLEFLIYFQGNSAPDKSGLPSDRFSAERTGGSVSTLTIQRTQQEDSAVYLCASSFRLAGGQETQYFGPGTRLLVL.

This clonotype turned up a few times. CDR3 sequence reads: CSVASGDEQFF. CDR3 coding DNA: TGCAGCGTTGCGTCCGGGGATGAGCAGTTCTTC. The rearrangement joins TRBV29-1 to TRBJ2-1, with a tentative D call TRBD2 (5 bases). The CDR3 is made up of 11 amino acids. Deletions cut 4 bases from V and 8 bases from J, with 9 bases between. Germline values: CDR1 SQVTM, CDR2 ANQGSEA.

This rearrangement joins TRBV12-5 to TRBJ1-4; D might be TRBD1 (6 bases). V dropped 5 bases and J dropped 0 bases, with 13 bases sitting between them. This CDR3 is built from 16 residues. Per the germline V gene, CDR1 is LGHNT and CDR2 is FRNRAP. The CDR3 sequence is CASGPPGGATNEKLFF. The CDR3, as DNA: TGTGCTAGTGGTCCTCCCGGGGGCGCAACTAATGAAAAACTGTTTTTT.

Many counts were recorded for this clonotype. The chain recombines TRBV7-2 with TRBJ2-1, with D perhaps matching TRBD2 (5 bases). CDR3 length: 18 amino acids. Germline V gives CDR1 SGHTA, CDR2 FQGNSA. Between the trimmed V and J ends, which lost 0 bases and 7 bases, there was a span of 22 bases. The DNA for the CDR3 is TGTGCCAGCAGCTTAGCGGGAAGTGGGAGCTGGATGGGGAATGAGCAGTTCTTC. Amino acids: CASSLAGSGSWMGNEQFF.

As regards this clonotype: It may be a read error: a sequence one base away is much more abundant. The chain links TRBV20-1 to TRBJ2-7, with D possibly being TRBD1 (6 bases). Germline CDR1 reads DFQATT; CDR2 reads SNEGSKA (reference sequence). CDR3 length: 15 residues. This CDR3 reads CSVRNPTGAPYERYF. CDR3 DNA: TGCAGTGTTCGCAATCCGACAGGAGCTCCCTACGAGCGGTACTTC.

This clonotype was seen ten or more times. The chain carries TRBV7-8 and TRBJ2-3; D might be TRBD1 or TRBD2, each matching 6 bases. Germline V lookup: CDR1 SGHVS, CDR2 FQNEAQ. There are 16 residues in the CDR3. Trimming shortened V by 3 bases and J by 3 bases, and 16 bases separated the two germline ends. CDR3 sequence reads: CASSFVTGRGTDTQYF. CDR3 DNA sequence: TGTGCCAGCAGCTTTGTGACAGGCCGGGGGACAGATACGCAGTATTTT.

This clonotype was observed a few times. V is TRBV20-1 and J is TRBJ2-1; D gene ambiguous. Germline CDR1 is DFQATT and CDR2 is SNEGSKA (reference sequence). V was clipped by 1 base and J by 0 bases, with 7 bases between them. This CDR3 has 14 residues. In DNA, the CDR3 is TGCAGTGCTAGAGGCCAGAGCTCCTACAATGAGCAGTTCTTC. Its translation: CSARGQSSYNEQFF.

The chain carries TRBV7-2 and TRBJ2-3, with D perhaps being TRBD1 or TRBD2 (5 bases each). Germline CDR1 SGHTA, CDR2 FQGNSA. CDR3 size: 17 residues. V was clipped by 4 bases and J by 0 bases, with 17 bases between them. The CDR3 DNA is TGTGCCAGCAGCTCCCGTTGGGGGAAACCTAGCACAGATACGCAGTATTTT. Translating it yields CASSSRWGKPSTDTQYF.

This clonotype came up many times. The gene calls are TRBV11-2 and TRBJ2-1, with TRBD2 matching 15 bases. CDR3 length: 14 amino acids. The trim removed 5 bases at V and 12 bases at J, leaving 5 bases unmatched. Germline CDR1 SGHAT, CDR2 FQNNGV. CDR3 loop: CASSVGGLAGGQFF. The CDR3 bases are TGTGCCAGCAGCGTAGGGGGACTAGCGGGAGGGCAGTTCTTC.

CDR3 residues: CASSQDQAGVGNQPQHF. CDR3 DNA: TGCGCCAGCAGCCAAGATCAAGCAGGGGTAGGGAATCAGCCCCAGCATTTT. The J gene is TRBJ1-5, the V gene TRBV4-3, with a weak D call TRBD1 (6 bases). Germline loops: CDR1 LGHNA, CDR2 YSLEER. Deletions cut 0 bases from V and 4 bases from J, with 16 bases between. This CDR3 region has 17 residues.

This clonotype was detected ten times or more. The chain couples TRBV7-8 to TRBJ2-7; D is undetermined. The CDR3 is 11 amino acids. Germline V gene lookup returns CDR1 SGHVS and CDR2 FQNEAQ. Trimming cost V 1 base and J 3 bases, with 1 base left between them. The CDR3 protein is CASSLVYEQYF. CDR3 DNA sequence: TGTGCCAGCAGCTTAGTCTACGAGCAGTACTTC.

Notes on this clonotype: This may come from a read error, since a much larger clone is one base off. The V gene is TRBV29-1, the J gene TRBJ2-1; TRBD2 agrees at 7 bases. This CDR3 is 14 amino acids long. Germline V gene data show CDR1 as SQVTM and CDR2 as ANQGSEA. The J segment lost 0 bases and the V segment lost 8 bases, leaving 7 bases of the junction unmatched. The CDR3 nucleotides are TGCAGCCCCCCGCTAGCGGCCTCCTACAATGAGCAGTTCTTC. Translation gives CSPPLAASYNEQFF.

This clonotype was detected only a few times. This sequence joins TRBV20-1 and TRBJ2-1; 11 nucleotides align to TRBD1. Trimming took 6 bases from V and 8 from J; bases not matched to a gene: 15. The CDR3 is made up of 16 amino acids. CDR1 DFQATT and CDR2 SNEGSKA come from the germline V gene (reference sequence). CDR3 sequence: CSALDPDRGRLYEQFF. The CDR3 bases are TGCAGTGCCCTCGACCCGGACAGGGGGCGGTTGTATGAGCAGTTCTTC.

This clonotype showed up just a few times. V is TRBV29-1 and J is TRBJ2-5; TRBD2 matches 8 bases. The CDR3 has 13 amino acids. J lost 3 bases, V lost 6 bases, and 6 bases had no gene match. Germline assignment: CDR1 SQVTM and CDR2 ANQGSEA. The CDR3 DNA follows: TGCAGCGTGCTCCGGGGGGGTAAAGAGACCCAGTACTTC. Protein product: CSVLRGGKETQYF. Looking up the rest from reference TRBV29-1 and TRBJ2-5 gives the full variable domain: SAVISQKPSRDICQRGTSLTIQCQVDSQVTMMFWYRQQPGQSLTLIATANQGSEATYESGFVIDKFPISRPNLTFSTLTVSNMSPEDSSIYLCSVLRGGKETQYFGPGTRLLVL.

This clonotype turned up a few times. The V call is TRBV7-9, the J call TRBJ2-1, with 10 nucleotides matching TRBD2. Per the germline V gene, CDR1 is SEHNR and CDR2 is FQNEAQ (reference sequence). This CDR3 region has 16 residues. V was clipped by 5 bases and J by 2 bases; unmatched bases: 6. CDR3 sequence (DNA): TGTGCCAGCAGCAACCTAGCGGGAGCTACCTACAATGAGCAGTTCTTC. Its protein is CASSNLAGATYNEQFF. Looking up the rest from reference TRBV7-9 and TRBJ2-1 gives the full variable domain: DTGVSQNPRHKITKRGQNVTFRCDPISEHNRLYWYRQTLGQGPEFLTYFQNEAQLEKSRLLSDRFSAERPKGSFSTLEIQRTEQGDSAMYLCASSNLAGATYNEQFFGPGTRLTVL.

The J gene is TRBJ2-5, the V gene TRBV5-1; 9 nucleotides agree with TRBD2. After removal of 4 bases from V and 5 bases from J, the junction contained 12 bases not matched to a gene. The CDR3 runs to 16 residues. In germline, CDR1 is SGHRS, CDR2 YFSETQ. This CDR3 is CASSPVAGGPGETQYF. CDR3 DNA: TGCGCCAGCAGCCCGGTCGCGGGAGGGCCGGGGGAGACCCAGTACTTC.

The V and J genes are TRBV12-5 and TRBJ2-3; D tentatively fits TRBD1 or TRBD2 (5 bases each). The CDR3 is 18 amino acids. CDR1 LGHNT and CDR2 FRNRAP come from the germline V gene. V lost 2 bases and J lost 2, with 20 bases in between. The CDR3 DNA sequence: TGTGCTAGTGGTTTGATACTAGTAGGACACCGAACCACAGATACGCAGTATTTT. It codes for CASGLILVGHRTTDTQYF.